What follows are 6 T cell receptor beta chains derived from one specimen sequenced in a study of response to subunit inactivated influenza vaccine. TCRdb analysed the RT-PCR reads with MiXCR anew, one entry per CDR3 protein. This sample has around 570,000 distinct CDR3 sequences, with roughly 10% found just once. The same sample was also used in a study of T cells expressing NK-cell markers. This second report adds: Generation of TCR beta cDNA was performed by 5'RACE template switching incorporating UMIs.

This sample comprised PBMCs from blood, obtained on the day of vaccination. The receptors shown here come from a man in his fifties or sixties who received an inactivated influenza vaccine.

The chain is built from TRBV20-1 and TRBJ2-7, with 7 bases that match TRBD1. CDR3 length equals 13 residues. The V segment lost 4 bases and the J segment 3 bases; nucleotides outside the gene matches: 6. Germline V CDR1 and CDR2: DFQATT, SNEGSKA (reference sequence). In DNA form, the CDR3 reads TGCAGTGCTACCGACCGGGACAGCTACGAGCAGTACTTC. Encoded protein: CSATDRDSYEQYF.

V and J are TRBV29-1 and TRBJ2-7; 9 nucleotides agree with TRBD1. Germline trimming cut 6 bases from V and 0 bases from J; bases unmatched to any gene: 9. This CDR3 comprises 15 residues. Looked up from germline, CDR1 is SQVTM and CDR2 is ANQGSEA. CDR3 DNA: TGCAGCGTCTACCCCGGGACAGGGAGCTCCTACGAGCAGTACTTC. Protein product: CSVYPGTGSSYEQYF.

V and J are TRBV6-5 and TRBJ1-1; 7 bases match TRBD1. The CDR3 runs 15 residues. Germline values: CDR1 MNHEY, CDR2 SVGAGI. V lost 1 base to trimming and J lost 5 bases; unmatched junction nucleotides: 7. The CDR3 is CASSYLTGWGTEAFF. The CDR3 nucleotides are TGTGCCAGCAGTTACTTGACAGGGTGGGGGACTGAAGCTTTCTTT.

The chain has TRBV7-8 and TRBJ2-3, with D maybe TRBD1 (5 bases). The V end was cut by 2 bases, the J end by 6 bases, with 15 bases between. CDR3 length equals 15 residues. The germline gives CDR1 SGHVS, CDR2 FQNEAQ. In DNA form, the CDR3 reads TGTGCCAGCAGCTTATTACAGCGCAGGGCGGATACGCAGTATTTT. Protein: CASSLLQRRADTQYF.

This clonotype has a handful of counts. This chain joins TRBV24-1 and TRBJ2-7; 9 positions match TRBD1. CDR3 size: 15 residues. The germline V gene encodes CDR1 KGHDR and CDR2 SFDVKD. Losses at the gene ends were 9 bases for V and 3 bases for J; bases not matched to a gene: 11. The CDR3 DNA sequence: TGTGCCACCGCCAAAGCCAGGACAGGGGACTACGAGCAGTACTTC. As protein: CATAKARTGDYEQYF.

The chain is built from TRBV6-2 or TRBV6-3 and TRBJ2-5, with a possible D match to TRBD2 (5 bases). This CDR3 has 13 residues. Germline assignment: CDR1 MNHEY and CDR2 SVGEGT. Trimming removed 3 bases at V and 13 bases at J, with 18 bases between. The chain's CDR3 is CASSYRLQETLYF. The CDR3 DNA reads as TGTGCCAGCAGTTATAGACTACAAGAGACATTGTACTTC.